This T cell receptor (beta chain) was sequenced for a study of shared clonotypes between healthy human individuals (dated by TCRdb to 2018 to 2021). Turning to the overall study: Three men and a couple of women, aged 18 to 49 years, made up the cohort. For each donor, CD4 naive and CD4 memory were each run on three plates, CD8 naive on two plates, and CD8 memory on one plate. The study deeply sequenced blood TCR repertoires of about 5 healthy adults to estimate repertoire size and the extent of clonotype sharing between individuals. Libraries were prepared and TCR repertoires were sequenced by different laboratories using diverse techniques, in order to increase sequencing depth and limit assay-specific biases. Per donor, leukapheresis produced somewhere between about 0.94 and 9 billion PBMCs. Results and caveats for the whole study, not just this receptor: Pairwise subsampling indicated that sequencing depth was expected to affect the degree of clonotype sharing among donors. Compared with non-shared clonotypes, the clonotypes found in all four sorted-subset donors had higher generation probabilities. Because the study included a small number of donors, the genetic and exposure-history diversity represented was limited. Sampling was restricted to blood, and TCR repertoires in tissues likely differ from the TCR repertoires found in blood. Rarefaction of sorted-subset datasets indicated incomplete sequencing despite the large sequencing depth. Larger estimated clonotype richness was generally found for naive subsets than for memory subsets. Sharing across a few donors was observed for approximately 5% of naive CD4, 3% to 3.5% of naive CD8, 2% to 2.5% of memory CD4, and around 0.4% of memory CD8 clonotypes.

TCR CDR3 regions were amplified from genomic DNA by multiplex PCR using the deep immunoSEQ assay. For each cell subset, the extracted genomic DNA was distributed evenly across all wells of several immunoSEQ 96-well plates, and each plate served as one replicate. Each replicate PCR for sorted subsets received roughly 200 ng genomic DNA, equal to 28,000 or so T cell genomes. Purified libraries were measured with a Qubit 3.0 fluorometer, size-checked on a Bioanalyzer 2100, and measured again with the KAPA Library Quantification kit. Every immunoSEQ 96-well plate was sequenced on a dedicated single-read 150-cycle Illumina NextSeq 550 flow cell. The source study handled its data this way. Because the immunoSEQ output held only junctional sequences and lacked quality scores, the filtering could not match the filtering applied to full-length reads. Sequences were annotated with PyIR, a Python wrapper for IgBLAST v1.9, using IMGT germline references to assign V/J genes and CDR3. Reads were filtered out if the reads had weak V/J assignments (E-value above 1e-6), no CDR3, stop codons, out-of-frame junctions, or ambiguous translated residues. V3J clonotypes were defined as sequences sharing an identical inferred V gene, J gene, and CDR3 amino acid sequence. The percentage overlap between two repertoires was calculated by dividing the number of shared unique clonotypes by the size of the smaller repertoire. RTK rarefaction, the Chao1 estimator, and Recon v2.1 estimates of unobserved clonotypes were used to assess repertoire richness. Generation probabilities were computed with OLGA for all TCRbeta clonotypes obtained by the gDNA method from four donors. TCRdb's version of the immuneACCESS table is confined to in-frame rearrangements and falls short of the full clone set. An unresolved V gene accounts for under half of the shortfall where checked; the remainder is of unknown origin. V, J and clone size derive from that table, while D and trimming were established from the DNA sequence. Here the sample has a few hundred thousand clones; about 65% occur a single time. The ten largest clones represent 11% of the sample.

The CDR3 covers 11 residues, taking in both the cysteine and the phenylalanine. Left in the record is the CDR3 DNA by itself, 33 bases read in frame from the first base. Sequences SGHDN (CDR1) and FVKESK (CDR2) are obtained from the germline V gene. V sheds 3 bases and J sheds 6 bases, leaving 6 bases between their ends. Donors were healthy HIV-negative adults with no recently reported acute infections or vaccinations. All donors were Caucasian adults living in Nashville, Tennessee, USA. CD4+ T cells were enriched by magnetic negative selection, after which naive cells were positively selected on CD45RA and the negative fraction was taken as the memory subset. Blood was collected by leukapheresis, and PBMCs were isolated by Ficoll-Histopaque density gradient centrifugation and then cryopreserved in liquid nitrogen vapor phase. Purity and quantity of every magnetically sorted T cell population were checked by analytical flow cytometry. Genomic DNA was isolated from every sorted fraction and measured by UV absorbance on a Nanodrop 2000c.

This clone was observed a handful of times. This clone's antigen is unknown. No per-base quality is available; no much larger clone lies one base away. The sequenced sample consisted of memory CD4+ T cells sorted from blood. The cell subset or site label, read with the paper, signifies: CD45RA-negative fraction. The V and J genes are TRBV14 and TRBJ2-7, with a tentative D gene TRBD2 over 5 matching bases. The receptor was derived from a man aged 25 to 40 in good health. The encoded CDR3 is CASSHEGEQYF. The DNA is TGTGCCAGCAGCCACGAGGGCGAGCAGTACTTC.